Given below is one T cell receptor beta chain in context. This sample stems from a study of blood T cell repertoires in COVID-19. This table comes from immunoSEQ multiplex PCR, and its TCRdb copy is limited to in-frame clones, with some not included. The data contain roughly 78,000 clones, around 86% of them singletons. The ends lost 5 bases at V and 8 bases at J; junction bases unmatched: 6. The CDR3 sequence is 15 residues long. In germline, CDR1 is SNHLY, CDR2 FYNNEI. Sample: peripheral blood. This receptor was taken from a woman in her sixties with acute or convalescent COVID-19. The rearrangement links TRBV2 to TRBJ2-3; 14 bases are shared with TRBD2. Here the CDR3 reads CASSSGLAGVGTQYF. CDR3 bases: TGTGCCAGCAGTTCGGGACTAGCGGGAGTTGGTACGCAGTATTTT.